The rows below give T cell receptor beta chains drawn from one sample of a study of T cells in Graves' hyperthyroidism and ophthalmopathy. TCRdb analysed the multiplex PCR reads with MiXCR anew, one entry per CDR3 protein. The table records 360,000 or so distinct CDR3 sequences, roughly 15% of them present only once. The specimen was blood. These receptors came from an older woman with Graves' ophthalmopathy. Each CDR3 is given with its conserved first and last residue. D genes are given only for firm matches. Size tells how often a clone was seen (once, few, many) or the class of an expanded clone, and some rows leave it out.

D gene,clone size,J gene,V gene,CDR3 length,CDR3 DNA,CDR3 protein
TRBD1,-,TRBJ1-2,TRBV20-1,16,TGCAGTGCTAGCGGATCGGGGGACAGCGCTAACTATGGCTACACCTTC,CSASGSGDSANYGYTF
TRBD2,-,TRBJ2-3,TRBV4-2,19,TGTGCCAGCAGCCAAGTGGTCCAACTAGCGGGAGGAATCACAGATACGCAGTATTTT,CASSQVVQLAGGITDTQYF
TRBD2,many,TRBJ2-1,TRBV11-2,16,TGTGCCAGCAGCCCCGGGACTAGCGGGAGGGCCGATGAGCAGTTCTTC,CASSPGTSGRADEQFF
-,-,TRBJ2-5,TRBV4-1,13,TGCGCCAGCAGTGGGGGGCTGGGAGAGACCCAGTACTTC,CASSGGLGETQYF
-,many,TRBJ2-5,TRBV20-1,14,TGCAGTACACCTTATACGGGAGTCGATGAGACCCAGTACTTC,CSTPYTGVDETQYF
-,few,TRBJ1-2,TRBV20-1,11,TGCAGTGCAGGCGACGGCTATGGCTACACCTTC,CSAGDGYGYTF
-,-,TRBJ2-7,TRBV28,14,TGTGCCAGCAGTTGGTTACTAGGGGGCTACGAGCAGTACTTC,CASSWLLGGYEQYF
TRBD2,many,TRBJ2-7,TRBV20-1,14,TGCAGTGCCGGACTAGCGGGAGCTCCTTACGAGCAGTACTTC,CSAGLAGAPYEQYF
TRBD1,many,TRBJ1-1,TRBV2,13,TGTGCCAGCAGCGCGCCTGGGACAGGGGAAGCTTTCTTT,CASSAPGTGEAFF
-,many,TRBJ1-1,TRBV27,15,TGTGCCAGCAGTCCCTCCGGGGCTAGGAACACTGAAGCTTTCTTT,CASSPSGARNTEAFF
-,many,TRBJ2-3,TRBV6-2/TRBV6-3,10,TGTGCCAGCAGCGATAATACGCAGTATTTT,CASSDNTQYF
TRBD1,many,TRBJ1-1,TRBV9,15,TGTGCCAGCAGCGTAGGGACAGGGGGTAATGCTGAAGCTTTCTTT,CASSVGTGGNAEAFF
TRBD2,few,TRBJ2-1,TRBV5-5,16,TGTGCCAGCAGCGCCAGTAGCGGGAGCTCCTACAATGAGCAGTTCTTC,CASSASSGSSYNEQFF
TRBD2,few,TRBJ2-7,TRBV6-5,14,TGTGCCAGCAGTTACGGACTAGGGATCTACGAGCAGTACTTC,CASSYGLGIYEQYF
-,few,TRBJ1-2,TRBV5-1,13,TGCGCCAGCAGCCGAGTCCAGGAGGAGGGCTACACCTTC,CASSRVQEEGYTF
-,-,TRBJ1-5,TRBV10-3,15,TGTGCCATCAGTGAGTCTGGGGCGATTAATCAGCCCCAGCATTTT,CAISESGAINQPQHF
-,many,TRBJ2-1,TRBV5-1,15,TGCGCCAGCAGCCTCGACACCCGCTCCTACAATGAGCAGTTCTTC,CASSLDTRSYNEQFF
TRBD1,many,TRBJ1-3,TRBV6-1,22,TGTGCCAGCAGGTTCAACAGGGGGCGAAATCCCACTCTCTCTCTCTCTGGAAACACCATATATTTT,CASRFNRGRNPTLSLSGNTIYF
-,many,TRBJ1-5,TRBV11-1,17,TGTGCCAGCAGCCGGCGCAGTCGTCCGGGGGTCAATCAGCCCCAGCATTTT,CASSRRSRPGVNQPQHF
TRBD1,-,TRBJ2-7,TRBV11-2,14,TGTGCCAGCAGTCGGGGGACAGGGGAGTCCGAGCAGTACTTC,CASSRGTGESEQYF
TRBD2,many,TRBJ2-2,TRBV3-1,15,TGTGCCAGCAGCCTGACTAGCGGGAGCGCCGGGGAGCTGTTTTTT,CASSLTSGSAGELFF